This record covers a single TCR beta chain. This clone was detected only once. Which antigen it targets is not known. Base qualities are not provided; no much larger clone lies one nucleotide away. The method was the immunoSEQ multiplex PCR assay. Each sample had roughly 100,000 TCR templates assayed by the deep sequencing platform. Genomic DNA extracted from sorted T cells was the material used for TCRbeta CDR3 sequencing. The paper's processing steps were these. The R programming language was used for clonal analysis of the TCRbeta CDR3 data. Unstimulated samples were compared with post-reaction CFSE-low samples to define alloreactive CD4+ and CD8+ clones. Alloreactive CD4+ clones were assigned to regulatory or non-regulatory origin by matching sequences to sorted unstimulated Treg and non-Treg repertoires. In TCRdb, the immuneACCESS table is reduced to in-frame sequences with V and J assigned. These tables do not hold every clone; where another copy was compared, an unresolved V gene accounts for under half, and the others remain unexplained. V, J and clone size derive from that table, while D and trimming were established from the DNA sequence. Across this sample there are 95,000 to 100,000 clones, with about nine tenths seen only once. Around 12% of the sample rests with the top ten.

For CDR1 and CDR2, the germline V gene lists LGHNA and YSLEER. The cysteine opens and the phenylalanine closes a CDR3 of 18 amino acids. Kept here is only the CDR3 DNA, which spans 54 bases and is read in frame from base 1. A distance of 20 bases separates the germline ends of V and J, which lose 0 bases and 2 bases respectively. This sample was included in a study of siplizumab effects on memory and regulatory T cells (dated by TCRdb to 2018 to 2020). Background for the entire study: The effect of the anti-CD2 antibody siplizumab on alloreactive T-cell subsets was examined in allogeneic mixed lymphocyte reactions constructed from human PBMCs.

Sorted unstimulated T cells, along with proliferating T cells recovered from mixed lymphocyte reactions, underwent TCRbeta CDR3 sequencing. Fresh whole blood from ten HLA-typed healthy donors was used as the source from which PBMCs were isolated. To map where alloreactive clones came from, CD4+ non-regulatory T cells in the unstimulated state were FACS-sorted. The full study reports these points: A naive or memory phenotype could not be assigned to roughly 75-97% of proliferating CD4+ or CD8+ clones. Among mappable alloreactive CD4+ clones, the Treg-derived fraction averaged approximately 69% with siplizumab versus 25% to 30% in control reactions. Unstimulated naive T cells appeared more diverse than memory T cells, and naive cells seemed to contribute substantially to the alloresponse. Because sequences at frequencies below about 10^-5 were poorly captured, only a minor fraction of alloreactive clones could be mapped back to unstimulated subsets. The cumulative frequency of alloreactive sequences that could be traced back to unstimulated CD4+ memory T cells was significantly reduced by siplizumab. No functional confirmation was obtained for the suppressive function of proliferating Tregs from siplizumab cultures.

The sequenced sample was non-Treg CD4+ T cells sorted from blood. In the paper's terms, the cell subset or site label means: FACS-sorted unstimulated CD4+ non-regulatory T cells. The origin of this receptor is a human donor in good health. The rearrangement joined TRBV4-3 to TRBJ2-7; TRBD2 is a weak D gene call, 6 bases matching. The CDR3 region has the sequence CASSQELRLGLSTYEQYF. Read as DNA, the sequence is TGCGCCAGCAGCCAAGAACTCCGCCTGGGACTGAGTACCTACGAGCAGTACTTC.